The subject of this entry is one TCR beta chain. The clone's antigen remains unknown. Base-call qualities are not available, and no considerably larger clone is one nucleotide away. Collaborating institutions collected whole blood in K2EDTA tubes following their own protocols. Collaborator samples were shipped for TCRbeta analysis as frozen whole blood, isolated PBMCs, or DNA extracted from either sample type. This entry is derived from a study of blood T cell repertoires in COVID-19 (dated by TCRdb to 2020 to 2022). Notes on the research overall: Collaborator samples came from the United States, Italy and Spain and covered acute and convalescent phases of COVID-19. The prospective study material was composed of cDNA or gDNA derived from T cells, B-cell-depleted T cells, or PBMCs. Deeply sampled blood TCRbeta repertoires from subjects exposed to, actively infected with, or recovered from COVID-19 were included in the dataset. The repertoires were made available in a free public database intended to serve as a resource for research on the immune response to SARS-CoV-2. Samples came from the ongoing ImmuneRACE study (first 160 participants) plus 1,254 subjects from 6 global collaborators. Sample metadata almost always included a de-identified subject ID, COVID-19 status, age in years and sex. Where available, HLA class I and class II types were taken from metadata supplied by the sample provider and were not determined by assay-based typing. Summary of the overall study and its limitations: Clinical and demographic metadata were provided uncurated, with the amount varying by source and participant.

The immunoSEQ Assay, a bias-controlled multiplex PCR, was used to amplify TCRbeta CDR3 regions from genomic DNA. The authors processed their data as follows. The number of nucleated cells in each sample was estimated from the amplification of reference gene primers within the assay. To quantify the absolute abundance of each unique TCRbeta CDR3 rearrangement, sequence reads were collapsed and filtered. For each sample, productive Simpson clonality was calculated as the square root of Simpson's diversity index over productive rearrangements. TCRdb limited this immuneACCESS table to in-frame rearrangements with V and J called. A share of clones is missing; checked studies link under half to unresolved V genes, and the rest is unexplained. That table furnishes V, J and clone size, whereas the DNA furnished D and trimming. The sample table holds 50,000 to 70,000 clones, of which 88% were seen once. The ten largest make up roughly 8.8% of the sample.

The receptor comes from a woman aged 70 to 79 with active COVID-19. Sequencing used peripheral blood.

The CDR3 has the sequence CASREGYEQYF. The sequenced DNA: TGTGCCAGCAGGGAGGGGTACGAGCAGTACTTC. This chain is built from TRBV27 and TRBJ2-7; the best D guess is TRBD2, with 6 bases matching. The CDR3, from cysteine to phenylalanine, totals 11 residues. Only CDR3 DNA is held: 33 bases, read in frame from base 1. The junction carries 7 bases between V and J, which are trimmed by 6 bases and 4 bases respectively. CDR1 and CDR2 were assigned from the germline V gene (reference sequence) as MNHEY and SMNVEV.